This passage covers 11 T cell receptor beta chains from one sample sequenced in a study of T cell responses to AZD1222 COVID-19 vaccine. Sequencing was performed with immunoSEQ multiplex PCR; in TCRdb, only in-frame clones are kept and a portion is missing. The sample has fewer than 300,000 clones; over 90% are singletons. The material was peripheral blood, obtained on day 0 of AZD1222 vaccination. Every receptor here comes from an adult in good health.

The chain employs TRBV27 and TRBJ2-7, with TRBD2 as a possible D gene (5 bases). Between the trimmed V and J ends, which lost 4 bases and 2 bases, there was a span of 9 bases. The CDR3 sequence is 13 residues long. The germline V gene has CDR1 MNHEY and CDR2 SMNVEV (reference sequence). DNA for the CDR3: TGTGCCAGCAGTTCACTAGTTCCCTACGAGCAGTACTTC. As protein: CASSSLVPYEQYF.

V and J are TRBV9 and TRBJ1-2; D may be TRBD1 (5 bases). Germline CDR1 SGDLS, CDR2 YYNGEE. Trimming removed 0 bases from V and 1 base from J, with 13 bases in between. This CDR3 region has 16 residues. The CDR3 DNA follows: TGTGCCAGCAGCGTAGCTACGGGGCAGCTTAACTATGGCTACACCTTC. It yields the protein CASSVATGQLNYGYTF.

The chain couples TRBV4-1 to TRBJ1-2; TRBD1 might be the D (6 bases). This CDR3 comprises 14 residues. V was clipped by 0 bases and J by 3 bases, with 8 bases between them. The V gene's germline CDR1 is MGHRA and CDR2 YSYEKL. CDR3 DNA sequence: TGCGCCAGCAGCCAAGATAAGGGGGACTATGGCTACACCTTC. This sequence encodes CASSQDKGDYGYTF.

The V and J genes are TRBV5-6 and TRBJ2-2; possibly TRBD1 or TRBD2 for D (6 bases each). V gave up 4 bases and J gave up 1 base, with 14 bases separating them. This CDR3 is 16 amino acids long. The V gene's germline CDR1 is SGHDT and CDR2 YYEEEE. In DNA, the CDR3 is TGTGCCAGCAGCGCTGGGGGGACAATGAACACCGGGGAGCTGTTTTTT. Translating gives CASSAGGTMNTGELFF.

The J gene is TRBJ1-1, the V gene TRBV19; TRBD1 aligns across 8 bases. Germline-derived CDR1 and CDR2 are LNHDA and SQIVND (reference sequence). After removal of 2 bases from V and 1 base from J, the junction contained 6 bases not matched to a gene. The CDR3 spans 16 residues. The CDR3 DNA sequence: TGTGCCAGTAGTATACCCTGGACAGGGAAGAACACTGAAGCTTTCTTT. Translated, it gives CASSIPWTGKNTEAFF.

The rearrangement joins TRBV29-1 to TRBJ2-1; 11 bases map to TRBD2. The CDR3 consists of 16 residues. The V and J ends lost 4 bases and 4 bases, in that order; junction bases with no gene match: 9. Germline V gene lookup returns CDR1 SQVTM and CDR2 ANQGSEA. The CDR3 sequence is CSVGISGTSGYNEQFF. In nucleotides, the CDR3 is TGCAGCGTTGGGATTTCCGGGACTAGCGGTTACAATGAGCAGTTCTTC.

The chain has TRBV18 and TRBJ2-1, with D possibly TRBD1 on 6 matching bases. The CDR3 runs 16 residues. V lost 3 bases, J lost 0 bases, and 12 bases lay in between. Per the germline V gene, CDR1 is KGHSH and CDR2 is LQKENI. The chain's CDR3 is CASSPATGSSYNEQFF. CDR3 sequence (DNA): TGTGCCAGCTCACCTGCGACAGGTAGCTCCTACAATGAGCAGTTCTTC.

V usage is TRBV5-4 and J usage is TRBJ2-1; 8 positions agree with TRBD1. Germline V lookup: CDR1 SGHNT, CDR2 YYREEE (reference sequence). The CDR3 covers 13 residues. Germline trimming cut 4 bases from V and 8 bases from J; bases unmatched to any gene: 5. The CDR3 protein is CASSRGQGDEQFF. The CDR3, as DNA: TGTGCCAGCAGCCGAGGACAGGGTGATGAGCAGTTCTTC.

DNA of the CDR3: TGCGCCAGCAGCCATAGTTCACAGGGACCCTACGAGCAGTACTTC. It encodes CASSHSSQGPYEQYF. V gene TRBV4-1 combines with J gene TRBJ2-7, with D possibly matching TRBD1 (6 bases). V was shortened by 3 bases and J by 2 bases, with 14 bases between the two germline ends. Germline CDR1 MGHRA, CDR2 YSYEKL. CDR3 length: 15 residues.

V is TRBV2 and J is TRBJ1-2; tentative D call: TRBD1 (5 bases). Trimming removed 10 bases from V and 3 bases from J, with 18 bases in between. Germline V CDR1 and CDR2: SNHLY, FYNNEI. The CDR3 length is 14 residues. The CDR3 loop reads CATKQVIHDYGYTF. CDR3 in DNA: TGTGCCACCAAACAGGTGATCCACGACTATGGCTACACCTTC.

This sequence joins TRBV9 and TRBJ2-7; D is possibly TRBD2 (5 bases). The CDR3 spans 14 residues. Germline V gene data show CDR1 as SGDLS and CDR2 as YYNGEE. The V end lost 4 bases, the J end lost 3 bases, and 14 bases lay between the germline ends. Here the CDR3 DNA reads TGTGCCAGCAGCACCTCGGACGGAGGCTACGAGCAGTACTTC. Translated: CASSTSDGGYEQYF.